These 27 T cell receptor beta chains originate from one sample sequenced in a study of cytomegalovirus exposure and HLA in healthy donors. With 60 Vbeta and 13 Jbeta primers, the PCR was carried out. The assay was immunoSEQ multiplex PCR, and TCRdb's table has in-frame clones only and misses some. The table has 150,000 to 180,000 clones, about four fifths seen once. Sample: PBMCs. All receptors derive from a man aged 25-40 years in good health and CMV-seropositive.

This clone was picked up one time. In the same sample, other DNA sequences code for this CDR3. This chain joins TRBV4-1 and TRBJ2-1, with D possibly TRBD2 on 5 matching bases. V gave up 4 bases and J gave up 6 bases, with 16 bases separating them. This CDR3 is 15 amino acids long. The germline V gene encodes CDR1 MGHRA and CDR2 YSYEKL. For the CDR3, the DNA is TGCGCCAGCAGCCCTAGCTGGGGTCCGGGCAATGAGCAGTTCTTC. Its translation is CASSPSWGPGNEQFF.

The chain is built from TRBV10-3 and TRBJ2-3, with 10 bases lining up with TRBD2. The CDR3 extends over 15 amino acids. Losses at the gene ends were 5 bases for V and 2 bases for J; bases not matched to a gene: 4. The germline CDR1 and CDR2 sequences are ENHRY and SYGVKD. CDR3 sequence: CAISPGLALTDTQYF. CDR3 nucleotide sequence: TGTGCCATCAGTCCGGGACTAGCGCTCACAGATACGCAGTATTTT.

The rearrangement joins TRBV5-1 to TRBJ2-5; 8 nucleotides line up with TRBD1. Germline lookup yields CDR1 SGHRS and CDR2 YFSETQ. This CDR3 contains 15 residues. V was clipped by 4 bases and J by 1 base; unmatched bases: 6. The CDR3 nucleotides are TGCGCCAGCAGCACCCGGACAGGGCGCCAAGAGACCCAGTACTTC. Amino acid sequence: CASSTRTGRQETQYF.

The V call is TRBV5-1, the J call TRBJ1-1; D uncertain. The V gene's germline CDR1 is SGHRS and CDR2 YFSETQ. The CDR3 loop spans 12 amino acids. Trimming removed 3 bases from V and 1 base from J, with 4 bases in between. CDR3 nucleotide sequence: TGCGCCAGCAGCTCGGGGAACACTGAAGCTTTCTTT. It specifies CASSSGNTEAFF.

V gene TRBV5-1 combines with J gene TRBJ2-5, with a tentative D call TRBD1 (6 bases). V shed 3 bases and J shed 1 base, with 10 bases lying between them. CDR1 and CDR2 from the germline V gene are SGHRS and YFSETQ. The CDR3 extends over 14 amino acids. In DNA, the CDR3 is TGCGCCAGCAGCTCGTCCAGGGGCCAAGAGACCCAGTACTTC. Translation gives CASSSSRGQETQYF.

Notes on this clone: A read error may produce the germline difference seen at one junction end. The V call is TRBV7-9, the J call TRBJ2-7, with TRBD1 as a possible D gene (6 bases). The CDR3 has 14 amino acids. CDR1 is SEHNR, CDR2 FQNEAQ, per germline (reference sequence). The CDR3 loop reads CSSSPPSDSYEQYF. The CDR3 bases are TGTTCCAGCAGCCCCCCTTCGGACAGCTACGAGCAGTACTTC. Supplemented by reference TRBV7-9 and TRBJ2-7, the full variable domain reads DTGVSQNPRHKITKRGQNVTFRCDPISEHNRLYWYRQTLGQGPEFLTYFQNEAQLEKSRLLSDRFSAERPKGSFSTLEIQRTEQGDSAMYLCSSSPPSDSYEQYFGPGTRLTVT.

The DNA for the CDR3 is TGTGCCAGCAGCCAAGGGGGACAGGGACGCGAGCAGTACTTC. This encodes CASSQGGQGREQYF. The V and J genes are TRBV4-2 and TRBJ2-7; 9 bases map to TRBD1. The CDR3 spans 14 residues. Germline V gives CDR1 LGHNA, CDR2 YNFKEQ. Trimming cost V 1 base and J 6 bases; bases outside gene matches: 4.

The chain couples TRBV5-1 to TRBJ1-4; 8 bases match TRBD1. J was trimmed by 2 bases and V by 0 bases; bases with no gene match: 6. In germline, CDR1 is SGHRS, CDR2 YFSETQ. The CDR3 is 17 residues long. The CDR3 nucleotides are TGCGCCAGCAGCTTGGGAGCGACAGGGGTCACTAATGAAAAACTGTTTTTT. Protein sequence: CASSLGATGVTNEKLFF.

The chain is built from TRBV30 and TRBJ2-2; TRBD1 agrees at 9 bases. J was trimmed by 6 bases and V by 3 bases; bases with no gene match: 11. CDR1 is GTSNPN and CDR2 is SVGIG in the germline V gene (reference sequence). The CDR3 consists of 16 residues. In DNA, the CDR3 is TGTGCCTGGAGCGTAACCGGGACAGGGACGGCCGGGGAGCTGTTTTTT. Its translation is CAWSVTGTGTAGELFF.

The V and J genes are TRBV4-3 and TRBJ2-5, with D unclear. The CDR3 covers 12 residues. Germline CDR1 LGHNA, CDR2 YSLEER. Trimming stripped 3 bases from V and 2 bases from J, with 4 bases between. Here the CDR3 reads CASSHAQETQYF. CDR3 nucleotides: TGCGCCAGCAGCCATGCGCAAGAGACCCAGTACTTC.

This chain connects TRBV7-2 to TRBJ1-1; 8 nucleotides agree with TRBD1. The V gene end was trimmed by 1 base and the J gene end by 0 bases; junction bases not matched to a gene: 1. From germline, CDR1 is SGHTA and CDR2 FQGNSA. CDR3 length equals 15 residues. The CDR3 DNA reads TGTGCCAGCAGCTTAGTGGGACAGGTGAACACTGAAGCTTTCTTT. Protein product: CASSLVGQVNTEAFF.

The gene calls are TRBV13 and TRBJ2-5; D possibly corresponds to TRBD1 (6 bases). V was cut by 7 bases and J by 3 bases, with 9 bases left in between. The CDR3 runs 12 residues. Germline CDR1 is PRHDT and CDR2 is FYEKMQ (reference sequence). This chain's CDR3 is CASMDREETQYF. The CDR3, as DNA: TGTGCCAGCATGGACAGAGAAGAGACCCAGTACTTC.

CDR3 loop: CASSVGQQGNTGELFF. CDR3 DNA: TGTGCTAGTTCCGTCGGCCAACAGGGGAACACCGGGGAGCTGTTTTTT. The rearrangement links TRBV12-5 to TRBJ2-2, with D possibly being TRBD1 (6 bases). Germline V CDR1 and CDR2: LGHNT, FRNRAP. Between the trimmed V and J ends, which lost 8 bases and 1 base, there was a span of 17 bases. This CDR3 spans 16 amino acids.

The chain links TRBV7-9 to TRBJ1-4; 7 positions agree with TRBD1. Germline lookup yields CDR1 SEHNR and CDR2 FQNEAQ (reference sequence). CDR3 length equals 14 residues. Trimming removed 5 bases from V and 8 bases from J; junction bases left unmatched: 8. The CDR3 coding sequence is TGTGCCAGCAGCCGAGACAGGGTAGACGAAAAACTGTTTTTT. Its protein product is CASSRDRVDEKLFF.

The chain joins TRBV7-3 to TRBJ1-4; D remains unclear. The CDR3 has 15 amino acids. Deletions cut 5 bases from V and 5 bases from J, with 15 bases between. Germline-derived CDR1 and CDR2 are SGHTA and FQGTGA. The CDR3 here is CASSRSPRLNEKLFF. The CDR3 DNA sequence: TGTGCCAGCAGCAGGAGTCCAAGATTAAATGAAAAACTGTTTTTT.

This clone was observed once. CDR3 region: CASSFSGPGGYTF. The DNA for the CDR3 is TGTGCCAGCAGCTTCTCTGGACCAGGGGGCTACACCTTC. The genes are TRBV5-4 and TRBJ1-2, with a tentative D call TRBD1 (5 bases). Looked up from germline, CDR1 is SGHNT and CDR2 is YYREEE (reference sequence). Trimming removed 2 bases from V and 8 bases from J, with 13 bases in between. The CDR3 length is 13 residues.

The rearrangement uses TRBV27 and TRBJ2-7; 7 bases fit TRBD1. The V gene end was trimmed by 2 bases and the J gene end by 4 bases; junction bases not matched to a gene: 8. Germline values: CDR1 MNHEY, CDR2 SMNVEV (reference sequence). The CDR3 length is 15 residues. Here the CDR3 reads CASSLLLKQGYEQYF. CDR3 in DNA: TGTGCCAGCAGTTTACTGTTAAAACAGGGGTACGAGCAGTACTTC.

The chain combines TRBV6-5 with TRBJ1-1; D is undetermined. This CDR3 has 13 residues. CDR1 and CDR2 from the germline V gene are MNHEY and SVGAGI. V lost 8 bases, J lost 3 bases, and 13 bases lay in between. The CDR3 spells CASGLSVDTEAFF. The DNA for the CDR3 is TGTGCCAGCGGGCTATCCGTGGACACTGAAGCTTTCTTT.

This clone has only one observation. V is TRBV9 and J is TRBJ1-2; TRBD1 matches at 8 bases. Germline assignment: CDR1 SGDLS and CDR2 YYNGEE. The CDR3 has 15 residues. V shed 3 bases, J shed 4 bases, and the junction held 8 bases outside the gene matches. The CDR3 protein is CASSATTGAIYGYTF. The CDR3 DNA is TGTGCCAGCAGCGCCACGACAGGGGCTATCTATGGCTACACCTTC.

This clone was recorded only once. This sequence joins TRBV13 and TRBJ1-3, with D unresolved. Between the trimmed V and J ends, which lost 0 bases and 0 bases, there was a span of 6 bases. From germline, CDR1 is PRHDT and CDR2 FYEKMQ (reference sequence). The CDR3 covers 15 residues. This CDR3 is CASSLGRNSGNTIYF. The CDR3 DNA reads as TGTGCCAGCAGCTTAGGGCGGAACTCTGGAAACACCATATATTTT. Supplemented by reference TRBV13 and TRBJ1-3, the full variable domain reads AAGVIQSPRHLIKEKRETATLKCYPIPRHDTVYWYQQGPGQDPQFLISFYEKMQSDKGSIPDRFSAQQFSDYHSELNMSSLELGDSALYFCASSLGRNSGNTIYFGEGSWLTVV.

The chain links TRBV18 to TRBJ2-1, with TRBD1 matching 9 bases. V shed 6 bases, J shed 6 bases, and the junction held 9 bases outside the gene matches. The CDR3 extends over 15 amino acids. Germline V lookup: CDR1 KGHSH, CDR2 LQKENI. The CDR3 bases are TGTGCCAGCTCCGACGGTGGGACAGGGTTCAATGAGCAGTTCTTC. Translation gives CASSDGGTGFNEQFF.

The table lists this clone with a few counts. The chain carries TRBV6-6 and TRBJ1-1; 9 bases align to TRBD1. The CDR3 consists of 14 residues. The V and J ends lost 2 bases and 10 bases, in that order; junction bases with no gene match: 8. Germline V gives CDR1 MNHNY, CDR2 SVGAGI (reference sequence). CDR3 bases: TGTGCCAGCAGTTACCTTTCAAGGGACAGGGTAGCTTTCTTT. Translated, it gives CASSYLSRDRVAFF.

The gene calls are TRBV6-1 and TRBJ2-1; 7 bases map to TRBD2. The V and J ends lost 8 bases and 7 bases, in that order; junction bases with no gene match: 11. In germline, CDR1 is MNHNS, CDR2 SASEGT. This CDR3 contains 14 residues. CDR3 DNA: TGTGCCAGCGGGCGGGGGAGCTTAGGGAATGAGCAGTTCTTC. This gives the protein CASGRGSLGNEQFF.

The V call is TRBV4-3, the J call TRBJ2-7, with D perhaps matching TRBD1 (5 bases). CDR3 size: 15 residues. Germline CDR1 is LGHNA and CDR2 is YSLEER. The V and J ends lost 0 bases and 6 bases respectively, with 15 bases between them. The CDR3 DNA reads TGCGCCAGCAGCCAAGATTGGGGCACCTTTTTCGAGCAGTACTTC. Its protein is CASSQDWGTFFEQYF.

V is TRBV19 and J is TRBJ2-5; possible D gene TRBD1, 5 bases. The CDR3 is made up of 14 amino acids. The germline gives CDR1 LNHDA, CDR2 SQIVND (reference sequence). V lost 3 bases, J lost 4 bases, and 12 bases lay in between. The CDR3 coding sequence is TGTGCCAGTAGTATCCGACAGTGGGGAGAGACCCAGTACTTC. This translates into CASSIRQWGETQYF.

V is TRBV28 and J is TRBJ1-2, with TRBD1 matching over 8 bases. Germline CDR1 and CDR2: MDHEN and SYDVKM. V was pared by 8 bases and J by 4 bases, with 6 bases of the junction left unmatched. The CDR3 has 13 amino acids. CDR3 in DNA: TGTGCCAGCTTAGCAGGGGGCGGCTATGGCTACACCTTC. Its protein is CASLAGGGYGYTF.

This chain connects TRBV30 to TRBJ2-3; the D is unclear. The CDR3 totals 12 residues. The germline V gene encodes CDR1 GTSNPN and CDR2 SVGIG (reference sequence). V was cut by 0 bases and J by 4 bases, with 5 bases left in between. CDR3 residues: CAWSVSPDTQYF. Written as DNA, the CDR3 is TGTGCCTGGAGTGTGAGCCCAGATACGCAGTATTTT.